Shown below are 25 T cell receptor beta chains from a single sample sequenced in a study of T cell responses to AZD1222 COVID-19 vaccine. TCRdb keeps only in-frame clones here, not all; method: immunoSEQ multiplex PCR. Of around 190,000 clones listed, 80% to 95% are singletons. This sample comprised peripheral blood, obtained on day 0 of AZD1222 vaccination. The receptor set was obtained from an adult in good health.

The rearrangement joins TRBV19 to TRBJ2-5, with TRBD1 matching over 7 bases. The CDR3 has 15 amino acids. Trimming took 5 bases from V and 1 from J; bases not matched to a gene: 7. Germline V CDR1 and CDR2: LNHDA, SQIVND (reference sequence). This CDR3 is CASSGQGVSQETQYF. The DNA for the CDR3 is TGTGCCAGTAGTGGGCAGGGGGTATCCCAAGAGACCCAGTACTTC. Looking up the rest from reference TRBV19 and TRBJ2-5 gives the full variable domain: DGGITQSPKYLFRKEGQNVTLSCEQNLNHDAMYWYRQDPGQGLRLIYYSQIVNDFQKGDIAEGYSVSREKKESFPLTVTSAQKNPTAFYLCASSGQGVSQETQYFGPGTRLLVL.

This rearrangement joins TRBV6-2 or TRBV6-3 to TRBJ1-5, with D tentatively TRBD1 (5 bases). Per the germline V gene, CDR1 is MNHEY and CDR2 is SVGEGT. This CDR3 has 17 residues. V lost 6 bases and J 4 bases, leaving 22 bases between the germline ends. The CDR3 DNA reads TGTGCCAGCAGCCCGGCCTTTTGGGGGTCAGGGAATCAGCCCCAGCATTTT. Translating gives CASSPAFWGSGNQPQHF.

This rearrangement joins TRBV24-1 to TRBJ1-3; maybe TRBD1 (5 bases). V lost 4 bases and J lost 1, with 10 bases in between. Germline CDR1 reads KGHDR; CDR2 reads SFDVKD. The CDR3 length is 15 residues. The chain's CDR3 is CATSDPGYSGNTIYF. The CDR3 coding sequence is TGTGCCACCAGTGACCCAGGGTATTCTGGAAACACCATATATTTT.

The rearrangement joins TRBV7-2 to TRBJ1-2; D perhaps matches TRBD1 (5 bases). V shed 2 bases and J shed 4 bases, with 11 bases lying between them. Germline V gene lookup returns CDR1 SGHTA and CDR2 FQGNSA. This CDR3 is 14 amino acids long. This chain's CDR3 is CASSLQGVVYGYTF. DNA for the CDR3: TGTGCCAGCAGCTTACAGGGTGTGGTCTATGGCTACACCTTC.

V gene TRBV7-8 combines with J gene TRBJ2-4; 8 bases are a match to TRBD2. Germline V gives CDR1 SGHVS, CDR2 FQNEAQ. Losses at the gene ends were 1 base for V and 8 bases for J; bases not matched to a gene: 4. This CDR3 has 14 residues. CDR3 protein: CASSLERGGHIQYF. Written as DNA, the CDR3 is TGTGCCAGCAGCTTAGAACGGGGGGGCCACATTCAGTACTTC.

This clone was counted a few times. J is TRBJ1-6 and V is TRBV3-1 (or the pseudogene TRBV3-2); 10 bases agree with TRBD1. Per germline, CDR1 LGHDT and CDR2 YNNKEL (reference sequence). This CDR3 has 15 residues. Trimming at V came to 4 bases and at J to 13 bases, leaving 10 bases not matched to a gene. The CDR3 sequence is CASSRARDRGFPLHF. CDR3 DNA sequence: TGTGCCAGCAGCCGAGCCCGGGACAGGGGATTTCCCCTCCACTTT.

Concerning this clone itself: Distinct nucleotide sequences in the sample also encode this CDR3. The rearrangement uses TRBV5-1 and TRBJ1-1; D is perhaps TRBD1 (5 bases). V lost 2 bases to trimming and J lost 0 bases, with 8 bases between them. CDR3 length equals 14 residues. The germline V gene has CDR1 SGHRS and CDR2 YFSETQ. The CDR3 spells CASSLDSLNTEAFF. In DNA, the CDR3 is TGCGCCAGCAGCTTAGACAGTCTGAACACTGAAGCTTTCTTT.

The chain combines TRBV29-1 with TRBJ1-2; the match to TRBD1 covers 7 bases. Germline V gene data show CDR1 as SQVTM and CDR2 as ANQGSEA. The CDR3 is made up of 12 amino acids. Trimming cost V 6 bases and J 8 bases; bases outside gene matches: 9. CDR3 nucleotide sequence: TGCAGCGTCGTAGACAGGGTGGGGGGCTACACCTTC. Encoded protein: CSVVDRVGGYTF.

This chain joins TRBV27 and TRBJ1-2, with 11 bases fitting TRBD1. V lost 4 bases and J lost 7; bases outside the gene matches: 11. Germline CDR1 MNHEY, CDR2 SMNVEV (reference sequence). This CDR3 is built from 16 residues. The CDR3 here is CASSSAGGQGVFGYTF. DNA of the CDR3: TGTGCCAGCAGTTCAGCAGGGGGACAGGGGGTTTTTGGCTACACCTTC.

This clone has a single count. The CDR3 DNA sequence: TGTGCCAGCAGCTTAAGGTCCAATCAGCCCCAGCATTTT. This codes for CASSLRSNQPQHF. This chain connects TRBV11-2 to TRBJ1-5; D is uncertain. Germline CDR1 SGHAT, CDR2 FQNNGV. V lost 2 bases, J lost 3 bases, and 5 bases lay in between. This CDR3 contains 13 residues.

The rearrangement links TRBV9 to TRBJ2-1, with unresolved D. The germline V gene has CDR1 SGDLS and CDR2 YYNGEE. With 0 bases removed from V and 3 bases from J, the gap between germline ends came to 16 bases. The CDR3 consists of 17 residues. The CDR3 DNA is TGTGCCAGCAGCGTAGAGCCTAACGGGTTTGGCTACAATGAGCAGTTCTTC. Protein: CASSVEPNGFGYNEQFF.

The chain is built from TRBV6-5 and TRBJ1-1; D might be TRBD1 (6 bases). CDR1 is MNHEY and CDR2 is SVGAGI in the germline V gene. The V gene lost 0 bases and the J gene lost 12 bases, with 8 bases spanning the gap. This CDR3 region has 11 residues. The CDR3 bases are TGTGCCAGCAGTTACTCCCAGGGGACTTTCTTT. It is translated as CASSYSQGTFF.

The chain has TRBV7-2 and TRBJ2-7; D may be TRBD1 or TRBD2 (5 bases each). The CDR3 has 13 residues. CDR1 is SGHTA, CDR2 FQGNSA, per germline. Trimming took off 6 bases at V and 5 bases at J, with 14 bases between the two ends. DNA for the CDR3: TGTGCCAGCAGTCAGCGAGGGGTTAACGAGCAGTACTTC. This codes for CASSQRGVNEQYF.

The chain links TRBV14 to TRBJ1-3, with a possible D match to TRBD1 (5 bases). Trimming took off 0 bases at V and 1 base at J, with 16 bases between the two ends. CDR1 and CDR2 from the germline V gene are SGHDN and FVKESK. CDR3 length: 18 residues. The CDR3 sequence: CASSQELGVSASGNTIYF. The CDR3 DNA is TGTGCCAGCAGCCAAGAACTAGGGGTGTCGGCATCTGGAAACACCATATATTTT.

This clone showed up just once. V gene TRBV5-1 combines with J gene TRBJ2-7, with a tentative D call TRBD2 (7 bases). There are 15 residues in the CDR3. The V end was cut by 0 bases, the J end by 4 bases, with 14 bases between. Germline V gene data show CDR1 as SGHRS and CDR2 as YFSETQ. In DNA, the CDR3 is TGCGCCAGCAGCTTGGTAGTGGGGGGGCAGTACGAGCAGTACTTC. This sequence encodes CASSLVVGGQYEQYF.

The chain carries TRBV27 and TRBJ2-3; D is possibly TRBD1 or TRBD2 (6 bases each). The V gene lost 7 bases and the J gene lost 2 bases, with 13 bases spanning the gap. Germline lookup yields CDR1 MNHEY and CDR2 SMNVEV (reference sequence). The CDR3 extends over 14 amino acids. The CDR3 loop is CASTIGGITDTQYF. The CDR3 DNA is TGTGCCAGCACCATAGGGGGGATCACAGATACGCAGTATTTT.

The chain combines TRBV5-1 with TRBJ2-1; TRBD2 matches 8 bases. Trimming at V came to 3 bases and at J to 4 bases, leaving 6 bases not matched to a gene. Germline V gene sequence: CDR1 SGHRS, CDR2 YFSETQ. This CDR3 spans 15 amino acids. CDR3 DNA: TGCGCCAGCAGCTCCACTAGCGGATTTTACAATGAGCAGTTCTTC. Protein: CASSSTSGFYNEQFF.

The V call is TRBV6-5, the J call TRBJ1-4; no clear D gene. V was cut by 6 bases and J by 4 bases, with 9 bases left in between. The V gene's germline CDR1 is MNHEY and CDR2 SVGAGI. CDR3 length equals 13 residues. In nucleotides, the CDR3 is TGTGCCAGCAGAACCCCCGGTAATGAAAAACTGTTTTTT. Amino acids: CASRTPGNEKLFF.

This rearrangement joins TRBV21-1 to TRBJ1-2. TRBV21-1 is noted as a pseudogene. The CDR3 runs 14 residues. The CDR3 DNA reads as TGTGCCAGCAGCAAAGACGTCACTTACTATGGCTACACCTTC. Its translation is CASSKDVTYYGYTF.

V and J are TRBV7-2 and TRBJ1-1; D is unclear. Germline lookup yields CDR1 SGHTA and CDR2 FQGNSA. There are 15 residues in the CDR3. V was pared by 3 bases and J by 1 base, with 12 bases between. In DNA form, the CDR3 reads TGTGCCAGCAGCTTCGACCCCGATCGGAACACTGAAGCTTTCTTT. It specifies CASSFDPDRNTEAFF.

V usage is TRBV30 and J usage is TRBJ2-7; D is undetermined. Looked up from germline, CDR1 is GTSNPN and CDR2 is SVGIG (reference sequence). Trimming removed 2 bases at V and 6 bases at J, with 11 bases between. The CDR3 runs to 12 residues. This chain's CDR3 is CAWSSTPGEQYF. The CDR3 bases are TGTGCCTGGAGTTCGACTCCTGGCGAGCAGTACTTC.

This chain uses TRBV10-3 with TRBJ2-5, with D unclear. CDR1 is ENHRY and CDR2 is SYGVKD in the germline V gene. This CDR3 has 13 amino acids. Trimming removed 7 bases from V and 5 bases from J, with 14 bases in between. The DNA for the CDR3 is TGTGCCATCACCCCGAGGCTTGGGGAGACCCAGTACTTC. This translates into CAITPRLGETQYF.

The rearrangement links TRBV2 to TRBJ2-3; D not resolved. Trimming stripped 5 bases from V and 2 bases from J, with 14 bases between. The CDR3 consists of 15 residues. Germline CDR1 SNHLY, CDR2 FYNNEI. CDR3: CASSQLDRYTDTQYF. The DNA for the CDR3 is TGTGCCAGCAGTCAGTTAGATAGGTACACAGATACGCAGTATTTT.

The chain carries TRBV12-3 or TRBV12-4 and TRBJ2-3; D not resolved. Trimming pared 3 bases from V and 9 bases from J, leaving 7 bases between. This CDR3 spans 11 amino acids. CDR3 sequence: CASSFGGTQYF. In nucleotides, the CDR3 is TGTGCCAGCAGTTTTGGTGGGACGCAGTATTTT.

The chain has TRBV2 and TRBJ2-5; TRBD1 aligns across 7 bases. This CDR3 is built from 13 residues. Germline loops: CDR1 SNHLY, CDR2 FYNNEI. V was pared by 6 bases and J by 7 bases, with 8 bases of the junction left unmatched. The CDR3 DNA is TGTGCCAGCAGGTTCGACAGGGAAGGGACCCAGTACTTC. Translation: CASRFDREGTQYF.